This T cell receptor beta chain was documented in a study of blood T cell repertoires in COVID-19. Germline CDR1 reads MNHEY; CDR2 reads SVGAGI. This CDR3 has 13 residues. V was pared by 10 bases and J by 6 bases, with 18 bases between. In the study's own analysis: Estimation of nucleated cell counts relied on the amplification of reference gene primers. Generated by immunoSEQ multiplex PCR, the TCRdb table keeps only in-frame clones and is missing some. D and trimming were read from the DNA, whereas the V and J calls and clone size are those reported in that table. Counted here are some 110,000 clones, around 80% occurring once; the ten biggest clones make up 11% to 15%.

Sequenced input: peripheral blood. This receptor was obtained from a woman in her sixties with acute or convalescent COVID-19. The rearrangement joins TRBV6-5 to TRBJ1-1; D possibly corresponds to TRBD1 (5 bases). The CDR3 reads CATTGRPGAEAFF. The CDR3 region has the DNA TGTGCCACCACCGGCCGCCCGGGGGCTGAAGCTTTCTTT.